These T cell receptor beta chains were read from a single sample in a study of blood T cell repertoires in COVID-19. The assay was immunoSEQ multiplex PCR, and TCRdb's table has in-frame clones only and misses some. The sample holds some 510,000 clones, around nine tenths seen once. Sequenced material: PBMCs or T cells enriched from blood (not recorded which). These receptors were collected from a woman between 35 and 50 years old who had recovered from COVID-19. Each CDR3 is given without its conserved first and last residue.

V gene: TRBV3-1/TRBV3-2; J gene: TRBJ1-5; CDR3 protein: ASSTGKVQPQH
V gene: TRBV4-3; J gene: TRBJ1-2; CDR3 protein: ASSQDGTGRNYGYT
V gene: TRBV6-2/TRBV6-3; J gene: TRBJ1-5; CDR3 protein: ASSRGINPGDQPQH
V gene: TRBV10-3; J gene: TRBJ2-7; CDR3 protein: AISISGEVGEQY
V gene: TRBV19; J gene: TRBJ2-6; CDR3 protein: ASSISGNGANVLT
V gene: TRBV3-1/TRBV3-2; J gene: TRBJ1-1; CDR3 protein: ASSHEGQGGTEAF
V gene: TRBV29-1; J gene: TRBJ1-1; CDR3 protein: SVTSERVLNTEAF
V gene: TRBV5-4; J gene: TRBJ1-1; CDR3 protein: ASSLGGGTGKAF
V gene: TRBV5-8; J gene: TRBJ1-1; CDR3 protein: ASSLPLTMNTEAF
V gene: TRBV24-1; J gene: TRBJ2-3; CDR3 protein: ATSAGRTGVPDTQY
V gene: TRBV2; J gene: TRBJ2-2; CDR3 protein: ASSPWRGNTGELF
V gene: TRBV10-3; J gene: TRBJ2-5; CDR3 protein: AISVRETQY
V gene: TRBV5-8; J gene: TRBJ1-5; CDR3 protein: ASSLLEGVWNQPQH
V gene: TRBV5-4; J gene: TRBJ2-7; CDR3 protein: ASSLPGTGGEQY
V gene: TRBV18; J gene: TRBJ1-2; CDR3 protein: ASSTRTGLIYGYT
V gene: TRBV5-1; J gene: TRBJ2-1; CDR3 protein: ASSTGTVYNEQF
V gene: TRBV9; J gene: TRBJ2-1; CDR3 protein: ASSTSGSSYNEQF
V gene: TRBV11-3; J gene: TRBJ2-1; CDR3 protein: ASSSGLAAGEQF
V gene: TRBV7-2; J gene: TRBJ2-3; CDR3 protein: ASSSTGAGTQY
V gene: TRBV5-1; J gene: TRBJ2-7; CDR3 protein: ASSWDRGSYEQY
V gene: TRBV27; J gene: TRBJ2-1; CDR3 protein: ASAEAGEYNEQF
V gene: TRBV19; J gene: TRBJ2-3; CDR3 protein: ASRPSTSGRDSSTDTQY
V gene: TRBV7-2; J gene: TRBJ2-7; CDR3 protein: ASSPPGLPQDYEQY
V gene: TRBV15; J gene: TRBJ2-3; CDR3 protein: ATSSRRPADTDTQY
V gene: TRBV25-1; J gene: TRBJ1-6; CDR3 protein: ASSEDTGNSPLH
V gene: TRBV19; J gene: TRBJ1-6; CDR3 protein: ASSPRRGRRDSPLH
V gene: TRBV7-2; J gene: TRBJ1-2; CDR3 protein: ASSLDHRTGEGYT
V gene: TRBV7-9; J gene: TRBJ2-1; CDR3 protein: ASSSHFNEQF
V gene: TRBV27; J gene: TRBJ2-7; CDR3 protein: ASSLKGQDFYEQY
V gene: TRBV5-4; J gene: TRBJ2-5; CDR3 protein: ASSLVQGGETQY
V gene: TRBV6-4; J gene: TRBJ1-1; CDR3 protein: ASSASPGNTEAF
V gene: TRBV5-1; J gene: TRBJ2-7; CDR3 protein: ASSGQGGEQY
V gene: TRBV5-1; J gene: TRBJ1-1; CDR3 protein: ASSLESPSGAF
V gene: TRBV5-4; J gene: TRBJ2-4; CDR3 protein: ASSSGQGVAKNIQY
V gene: TRBV7-2; J gene: TRBJ2-3; CDR3 protein: ASSSDRTSTDTQY
V gene: TRBV19; J gene: TRBJ1-2; CDR3 protein: ASSKDRGRIGYT
V gene: TRBV7-2; J gene: TRBJ1-5; CDR3 protein: ASSLYTGENQPQH
V gene: TRBV4-3; J gene: TRBJ1-4; CDR3 protein: ASSPRVTGEKLF
V gene: TRBV28; J gene: TRBJ1-2; CDR3 protein: ASSPTGWNGYT
V gene: TRBV5-4; J gene: TRBJ2-1; CDR3 protein: ASRPLAGGYNEQF
V gene: TRBV19; J gene: TRBJ1-2; CDR3 protein: ASSDVGANYGYT
V gene: TRBV11-3; J gene: TRBJ2-3; CDR3 protein: ASTLGTSGITDTQY
V gene: TRBV13; J gene: TRBJ2-1; CDR3 protein: ASSRGTSALSGHNEQF
V gene: TRBV7-2; J gene: TRBJ2-3; CDR3 protein: ASSPYSGSVPDTQY
V gene: TRBV15; J gene: TRBJ2-3; CDR3 protein: ATSRRSGISTDTQY
V gene: TRBV5-1; J gene: TRBJ1-4; CDR3 protein: ASSLISGGDEKLF
V gene: TRBV4-3; J gene: TRBJ1-1; CDR3 protein: ASSQARGSEAF
V gene: TRBV7-9; J gene: TRBJ1-1; CDR3 protein: ASSLFAQGNTEAF
V gene: TRBV7-2; J gene: TRBJ2-5; CDR3 protein: ASSLGRPTSGRETQY
V gene: TRBV24-1; J gene: TRBJ2-1; CDR3 protein: ATSDLRGGGHNEQF
V gene: TRBV10-3; J gene: TRBJ2-7; CDR3 protein: AIGGSGSNEQY
V gene: TRBV4-3; J gene: TRBJ1-2; CDR3 protein: ASSQPGQTNYGYT
V gene: TRBV20-1; J gene: TRBJ2-7; CDR3 protein: SVRSSYEQY